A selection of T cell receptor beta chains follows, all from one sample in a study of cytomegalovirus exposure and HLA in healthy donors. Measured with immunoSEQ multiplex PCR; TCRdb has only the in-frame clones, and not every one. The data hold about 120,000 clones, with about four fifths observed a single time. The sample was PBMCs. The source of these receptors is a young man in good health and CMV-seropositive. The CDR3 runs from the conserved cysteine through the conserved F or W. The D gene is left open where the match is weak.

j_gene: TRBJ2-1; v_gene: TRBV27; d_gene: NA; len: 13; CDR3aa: CASSFGGYNEQFF; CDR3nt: TGTGCCAGCAGTTTCGGCGGGTACAATGAGCAGTTCTTC
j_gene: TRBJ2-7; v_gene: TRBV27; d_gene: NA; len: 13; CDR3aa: CASSFLRRGEQYF; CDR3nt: TGTGCCAGCAGTTTTCTTCGCCGAGGCGAGCAGTACTTC
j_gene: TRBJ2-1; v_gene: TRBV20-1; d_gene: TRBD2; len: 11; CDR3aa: CSVSGRGEQFF; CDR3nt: TGCAGTGTCAGCGGGAGGGGTGAGCAGTTCTTC
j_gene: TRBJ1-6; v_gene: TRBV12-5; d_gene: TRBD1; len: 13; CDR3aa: CASGQGTQSPLHF; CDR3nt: TGTGCTAGTGGACAGGGGACCCAGTCACCCCTCCACTTT
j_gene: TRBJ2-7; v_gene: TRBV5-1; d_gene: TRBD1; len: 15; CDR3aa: CASSPTGTGSYEQYF; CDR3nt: TGCGCCAGCAGCCCCACCGGGACAGGGTCCTACGAGCAGTACTTC
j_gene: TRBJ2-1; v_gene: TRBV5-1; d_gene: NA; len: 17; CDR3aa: CASSWATVRSSYNEQFF; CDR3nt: TGCGCCAGCAGCTGGGCGACCGTTCGATCATCCTACAATGAGCAGTTCTTC
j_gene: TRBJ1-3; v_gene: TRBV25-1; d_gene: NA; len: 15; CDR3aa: CASSEPRGSGNTIYF; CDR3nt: TGTGCCAGCAGTGAACCCCGGGGGTCTGGAAACACCATATATTTT
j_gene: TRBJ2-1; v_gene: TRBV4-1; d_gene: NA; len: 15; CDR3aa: CASSQGSSRDNEQFF; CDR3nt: TGCGCCAGCAGCCAAGGGAGCTCGCGGGACAATGAGCAGTTCTTC
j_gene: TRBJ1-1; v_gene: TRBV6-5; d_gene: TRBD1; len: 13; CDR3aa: CASSEDRGKVAFF; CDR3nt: TGTGCCAGCAGTGAAGACAGGGGGAAAGTAGCTTTCTTT
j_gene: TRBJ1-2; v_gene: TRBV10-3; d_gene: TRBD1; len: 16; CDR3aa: CAIGRRTGQVNYGYTF; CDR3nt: TGTGCCATCGGACGACGAACGGGACAGGTTAACTATGGCTACACCTTC